This TCR beta chain was sequenced for a study of T cell responses to AZD1222 COVID-19 vaccine. V lost 3 bases and J lost 4, with 15 bases in between. This CDR3 has 15 residues. The germline gives CDR1 KGHSH, CDR2 LQKENI. The table lists this clone with a count of one. Its matching antigen is unknown. Findings of the study overall: Unmutated variant regions are reportedly the target of nearly half of TCRs that are spike-specific. Repertoires were sampled only after the peak T cell response.

Profiling relied on immunoSEQ multiplex PCR, and the TCRdb table lists in-frame clones only, not all of them. The sample has over 110,000 clones, around 90% seen once. V gene TRBV18 combines with J gene TRBJ1-1; maybe TRBD1 (6 bases). Sequences were derived from peripheral blood, sampled on day 0 of AZD1222 vaccination. This TCR came from an adult in good health. The CDR3 coding sequence is TGTGCCAGCTCACCGGGGCTGGGGGGCCTCACTGAAGCTTTCTTT. This gives the protein CASSPGLGGLTEAFF.